The 25 T cell receptor beta chains below all came from one sample that was sequenced in a study of blood T cell repertoires in COVID-19. Repertoires were generated with immunoSEQ multiplex PCR, while TCRdb's copy carries only in-frame clones and drops some. The sample records some 83,000 clones, approximately 82% being singletons. The sequencing input was peripheral blood. The receptors shown here come from a human donor in a cohort sampled during active COVID-19.

The rearrangement links TRBV5-4 to TRBJ2-3; D is unclear. CDR3 length: 12 residues. Germline values: CDR1 SGHNT, CDR2 YYREEE (reference sequence). Trimming pared 5 bases from V and 3 bases from J, leaving 7 bases between. Written as DNA, the CDR3 is TGTGCCAGCAGTACAGAGACAGATACGCAGTATTTT. This gives the protein CASSTETDTQYF.

In this sample, this clone turned up once. This chain joins TRBV3-1 (or the pseudogene TRBV3-2) and TRBJ2-5, with D tentatively TRBD1 (6 bases). Germline loops: CDR1 LGHDT, CDR2 YNNKEL (reference sequence). Trimming shortened V by 0 bases and J by 5 bases, and 16 bases separated the two germline ends. CDR3 size: 16 residues. CDR3: CASSQESLRGWETQYF. The CDR3 DNA sequence: TGTGCCAGCAGCCAAGAAAGCCTCAGGGGATGGGAGACCCAGTACTTC.

The rearrangement joins TRBV30 to TRBJ2-3, with 8 nucleotides matching TRBD1. Trimming cost V 0 bases and J 10 bases; bases outside gene matches: 12. CDR1 GTSNPN and CDR2 SVGIG come from the germline V gene (reference sequence). This CDR3 comprises 15 residues. The CDR3 spells CAWSVWDRPPGAQYF. The CDR3 DNA is TGTGCCTGGAGTGTATGGGACAGGCCTCCCGGGGCGCAGTATTTT.

J is TRBJ2-1 and V is TRBV14, with TRBD2 matching 7 bases. The V and J ends lost 3 bases and 9 bases, in that order; junction bases with no gene match: 8. In germline, CDR1 is SGHDN, CDR2 FVKESK. This CDR3 has 14 amino acids. The CDR3 protein is CASSHGGWSIEQFF. CDR3 DNA: TGTGCCAGCAGCCACGGGGGGTGGAGCATTGAGCAGTTCTTC.

This clone was seen only a few times. The chain employs TRBV7-9 and TRBJ2-1, with 10 bases fitting TRBD1. This CDR3 spans 15 amino acids. V lost 4 bases, J lost 8 bases, and 8 bases stayed unmatched. The germline V gene has CDR1 SEHNR and CDR2 FQNEAQ (reference sequence). The DNA for the CDR3 is TGTGCCAGCAGCTCGGGACAGGGGTTTTTCCATGAGCAGTTCTTC. It is translated as CASSSGQGFFHEQFF.

J is TRBJ2-4 and V is TRBV7-2, with a possible D match to TRBD1 (5 bases). Trimming cost V 5 bases and J 0 bases, with 8 bases left between them. CDR3 length equals 14 residues. Looked up from germline, CDR1 is SGHTA and CDR2 is FQGNSA. This chain's CDR3 is CASSPGIAKNIQYF. CDR3 nucleotide sequence: TGTGCCAGCAGCCCAGGGATAGCCAAAAACATTCAGTACTTC.

This clone has a handful of counts. The CDR3: CAWSSGQGSYNSPLHF. CDR3 bases: TGTGCCTGGAGTAGCGGACAGGGGTCCTATAATTCACCCCTCCACTTT. The chain combines TRBV30 with TRBJ1-6; TRBD1 matches at 9 bases. The V gene end was trimmed by 2 bases and the J gene end by 1 base; junction bases not matched to a gene: 3. The germline V gene has CDR1 GTSNPN and CDR2 SVGIG (reference sequence). The CDR3 has 16 residues. The whole variable domain, remainder taken from reference TRBV30 and TRBJ1-6, is SQTIHQWPATLVQPVGSPLSLECTVEGTSNPNLYWYRQAAGRGLQLLFYSVGIGQISSEVPQNLSASRPQDRQFILSSKKLLLSDSGFYLCAWSSGQGSYNSPLHFGNGTRLTVT.

The gene calls are TRBV27 and TRBJ2-1; maybe TRBD2 (6 bases). The CDR3 is 15 amino acids. Germline V gene sequence: CDR1 MNHEY, CDR2 SMNVEV (reference sequence). V was shortened by 3 bases and J by 5 bases, with 14 bases between the two germline ends. The CDR3 nucleotides are TGTGCCAGCAGTTTGGGGGGACGACCAAACAATGAGCAGTTCTTC. Translation gives CASSLGGRPNNEQFF.

The chain links TRBV5-1 to TRBJ1-5; D is undetermined. This CDR3 is 13 amino acids long. Per germline, CDR1 SGHRS and CDR2 YFSETQ. Trimming stripped 7 bases from V and 0 bases from J, with 8 bases between. The DNA of the CDR3 is TGCGCCAGCTCGTACAGTAGCAATCAGCCCCAGCATTTT. Amino acids: CASSYSSNQPQHF.

The chain employs TRBV3-1 (or the pseudogene TRBV3-2) and TRBJ2-7; D perhaps matches TRBD1 (5 bases). This CDR3 contains 12 residues. Trimming shortened V by 2 bases and J by 5 bases, and 7 bases separated the two germline ends. Germline CDR1 and CDR2: LGHDT and YNNKEL (reference sequence). CDR3 in DNA: TGTGCCAGCAGCCAAAGACAGCACGAGCAGTACTTC. As protein: CASSQRQHEQYF.

This chain joins TRBV29-1 and TRBJ2-7; 7 bases fit TRBD1. Germline V gene data show CDR1 as SQVTM and CDR2 as ANQGSEA. The CDR3 totals 16 residues. Trimming removed 6 bases from V and 0 bases from J; junction bases left unmatched: 14. The DNA of the CDR3 is TGCAGCGTGGTTGGGACCGGGACAGTCCTCTCCTACGAGCAGTACTTC. This codes for CSVVGTGTVLSYEQYF.

The chain links TRBV3-1 (or the pseudogene TRBV3-2) to TRBJ1-1; D is perhaps TRBD1 (5 bases). Looked up from germline, CDR1 is LGHDT and CDR2 is YNNKEL (reference sequence). The CDR3 totals 15 residues. Trimming removed 0 bases from V and 1 base from J, with 9 bases in between. The CDR3: CASSQDRARNTEAFF. CDR3 DNA: TGTGCCAGCAGCCAAGACAGGGCGCGGAACACTGAAGCTTTCTTT.

V is TRBV19 and J is TRBJ1-2; 9 positions agree with TRBD1. V shed 6 bases and J 1 base; nucleotides not matched to a gene: 6. Per the germline V gene, CDR1 is LNHDA and CDR2 is SQIVND (reference sequence). CDR3 length: 15 residues. DNA for the CDR3: TGTGCCAGTAGGGGGACAGGGCGGGGTAACTATGGCTACACCTTC. Its translation is CASRGTGRGNYGYTF.

CDR3 DNA: TGTGCCAGCAGCCAATTAACAGGGACAGAAAAACTGTTTTTT. It encodes CASSQLTGTEKLFF. This chain uses TRBV7-9 with TRBJ1-4, with a possible D match to TRBD1 (6 bases). The CDR3 is 14 residues long. V was clipped by 5 bases and J by 8 bases, with 15 bases between them. Germline-derived CDR1 and CDR2 are SEHNR and FQNEAQ (reference sequence).

This chain connects TRBV5-4 to TRBJ1-2, with 9 bases fitting TRBD1. The germline gives CDR1 SGHNT, CDR2 YYREEE (reference sequence). The CDR3 has 16 amino acids. The junction had 7 bases not matched to a gene; V was cut back by 3 bases and J by 1 base. The CDR3 nucleotides are TGTGCCAGCAGCTCCGGGACAGGGAATAGTAACTATGGCTACACCTTC. It encodes CASSSGTGNSNYGYTF. The whole variable domain, filled in from reference TRBV5-4 and TRBJ1-2, reads ETGVTQSPTHLIKTRGQQVTLRCSSQSGHNTVSWYQQALGQGPQFIFQYYREEENGRGNFPPRFSGLQFPNYSSELNVNALELDDSALYLCASSSGTGNSNYGYTFGSGTRLTVV.

This clone showed up just a few times. J is TRBJ1-5 and V is TRBV5-5; 10 bases map to TRBD1. The CDR3 runs to 14 residues. Germline trimming cut 2 bases from V and 7 bases from J; bases unmatched to any gene: 3. Germline V CDR1 and CDR2: SGHKS, YYEKEE (reference sequence). Here the CDR3 reads CASSFRDRGQPQHF. In nucleotides, the CDR3 is TGTGCCAGCAGCTTCCGGGACAGGGGACAGCCCCAGCATTTT.

J is TRBJ2-2 and V is TRBV19; D gene unclear. CDR1 and CDR2 from the germline V gene are LNHDA and SQIVND (reference sequence). This CDR3 region has 12 residues. V lost 2 bases and J 6 bases, leaving 4 bases between the germline ends. The CDR3 DNA follows: TGTGCCAGTAGTATACAGTCCGGGGAGCTGTTTTTT. Protein sequence: CASSIQSGELFF.

Only one count was recorded for this clone. The chain recombines TRBV3-1 (or the pseudogene TRBV3-2) with TRBJ2-4; tentatively, D is TRBD2 (5 bases). This CDR3 has 16 amino acids. Germline V CDR1 and CDR2: LGHDT, YNNKEL (reference sequence). The ends were cut back, 6 bases at V and 0 bases at J, with 15 bases in the middle. The DNA for the CDR3 is TGTGCCAGCAGTGTTGGCGGGCTTACAGCCAAAAACATTCAGTACTTC. Amino acid sequence: CASSVGGLTAKNIQYF.

The CDR3 nucleotides read TGTGCAACGTCCCGGGACAGAGTATTCTCACCCCTCCACTTT. It encodes CATSRDRVFSPLHF. This sequence joins TRBV30 and TRBJ1-6; TRBD1 aligns across 7 bases. Germline CDR1 is GTSNPN and CDR2 is SVGIG (reference sequence). The CDR3 totals 14 residues.

Of note for this clone: The junction and the germline gene differ at one end; a read error may be behind it. The rearrangement uses TRBV28 and TRBJ2-1, with 8 bases identical to TRBD2. The germline V gene has CDR1 MDHEN and CDR2 SYDVKM. The CDR3 totals 14 residues. The CDR3 loop is CASSPGLVPGERFF. DNA for the CDR3: TGTGCCAGCAGTCCGGGACTAGTCCCTGGGGAGCGGTTCTTC. The full variable domain, its missing parts supplied by reference TRBV28 and TRBJ2-1, is DVKVTQSSRYLVKRTGEKVFLECVQDMDHENMFWYRQDPGLGLRLIYFSYDVKMKEKGDIPEGYSVSREKKERFSLILESASTNQTSMYLCASSPGLVPGERFFGPGTRLTVL.

The chain has TRBV29-1 and TRBJ2-2; perhaps TRBD2 as D (5 bases). Trimming removed 1 base from V and 5 bases from J, with 14 bases in between. The germline gives CDR1 SQVTM, CDR2 ANQGSEA. The CDR3 spans 15 residues. As DNA, the CDR3 is TGCAGCGTTGAAGTATCTAGCATAGGAACCGGGGAGCTGTTTTTT. This encodes CSVEVSSIGTGELFF.

V and J are TRBV3-1 (or the pseudogene TRBV3-2) and TRBJ2-5, with 9 bases matching TRBD1. V shed 6 bases, J shed 5 bases, and the junction held 7 bases outside the gene matches. The germline V gene has CDR1 LGHDT and CDR2 YNNKEL (reference sequence). CDR3 length: 14 residues. The CDR3 here is CASSFRTGVETQYF. CDR3 DNA sequence: TGTGCCAGCAGTTTTCGGACAGGGGTGGAGACCCAGTACTTC.

A few counts support this clone. The chain employs TRBV15 and TRBJ1-1; D may be TRBD1 (5 bases). V shed 0 bases and J shed 5 bases, with 10 bases lying between them. Germline loops: CDR1 LNHNV, CDR2 YYDKDF (reference sequence). The CDR3 spans 14 residues. The CDR3 reads CATSREGGRTEAFF. CDR3 nucleotide sequence: TGTGCCACCAGCAGAGAGGGGGGACGGACTGAAGCTTTCTTT.

The chain's CDR3 is CASSLQGGQPQHF. The CDR3, as DNA: TGTGCCAGCAGCTTACAGGGAGGGCAGCCCCAGCATTTT. The chain employs TRBV5-6 and TRBJ1-5, with D perhaps TRBD1 (6 bases). Trimming shortened V by 2 bases and J by 7 bases, and 10 bases separated the two germline ends. The germline V gene has CDR1 SGHDT and CDR2 YYEEEE. This CDR3 region has 13 residues.

This clone came up a few times. The rearrangement joins TRBV5-8 to TRBJ2-2; D gene unclear. CDR1 is SGHTS and CDR2 is YDEGEE in the germline V gene. CDR3 length: 15 residues. The V end was cut by 6 bases, the J end by 9 bases, with 21 bases between. The CDR3 bases are TGTGCCAGCACCTCTCCCGTACGGAGTCGCCGGGAGCTGTTTTTT. Its translation: CASTSPVRSRRELFF.